This entry is about one TCR beta chain. Its antigen has not been determined. The sample holds no much larger clone one base away, and base qualities are not on file. This sample was taken from a study of blood T cells in healthy people across ages (dated by TCRdb to the mid-2010s). Looking at the study overall: In model experiments, template switching captured roughly one uniquely barcoded TCR beta cDNA molecule for every two T cells. The donors were divided into four age groups: young (average roughly 15 years), middle-aged (about 41), aged (roughly 60) and long-lived (about 90). Using deep sequencing normalized with unique cDNA molecular identifiers, the study measured how TCR beta repertoire diversity changes with age. To avoid experimental bias, donors of different ages were distributed randomly across sequencing lanes. Using the same blood draw, the study looked at two additional independent replicas of 1 million unique cDNA reads for two donors, one aged 18 to 30 and the other aged 80 or older.

Looking up the germline V gene (reference sequence) yields CDR1 MNHNY and CDR2 SVGAGI. Trimming removed 5 bases from V and 4 bases from J; the gene matches leave 7 bases unexplained. The CDR3 runs 15 residues from the cysteine to the phenylalanine. Only the CDR3 DNA stays, 45 bases, in frame from base 1. On the study overall, not on this receptor specifically: Estimates of total diversity based on one million sequenced T cells were considered lower bounds and underestimates. Because profiling used bulk unsorted PBMCs, naive and antigen-experienced compartments could not be compared conclusively. The percentage of naive T cells measured by flow cytometry correlated strongly with observed TCR beta diversity. Because the CMV infection status of the donors was unknown, age-related changes in expanded clonotypes may potentially have been confounded. The long-lived group showed more naive CD4+ T cells, fewer expanded clones and increased TCR diversity than the aged group, suggesting age selection. Observed TCR beta diversity per million T cells fell roughly linearly with age, and a significant reduction was already apparent by age roughly 40.

Receptor libraries were prepared by 5' RACE. Data came from an Illumina HiSeq 2500. The second PCR ran for roughly 6 to 11 cycles and used a J-beta primer mix along with a sample-barcoded 5' primer. A template-switch 5' adaptor carrying 12 random nucleotides introduced a unique molecular identifier onto each TCR beta cDNA molecule. Each sample yielded at least 3 million CDR3-containing paired-end reads. First-strand cDNA was synthesized from all RNA with the Mint cDNA synthesis kit, primed by a TRBC-specific oligonucleotide. All cDNA was treated with uracil-DNA glycosylase and then went through a first 18-cycle PCR with the universal primers M1SS and BC2_uni_R. The authors' analysis ran thus. For normalization, 1 million high-quality reads were randomly selected from each sample, with every read carrying a distinct molecular identifier. Reads sharing molecular identifiers were discarded rather than binned into consensus sequences. MiTCR, run with a Q25 quality threshold and the strictest error-elimination algorithm, handled CDR3 identification, clonotype clustering and error correction. Lower-bound total TCR beta diversity was estimated with a nonparametric unseen species model using Euler transformation. TCRdb itself trimmed the public reads at Q25 with fastp, ran MiXCR and retained productive beta chains. All rows with the same CDR3 protein become a single entry with the most common DNA and genes. TCRdb, not the authors, supplied the V and J calls. Within this sample are some 900,000 distinct CDR3 sequences, with 48% of them counted one time only. The leading ten clones occupy 13% of the sample.

The donors were roughly 39 Caucasian individuals from Russia, aged roughly 6 to 100 years, who were systemically healthy. Each donor gave 8 to 10 milliliters of peripheral blood, drawn into EDTA-treated Vacutainer tubes. Ficoll-Paque density-gradient centrifugation was used to isolate PBMCs, with at least 6.5 million obtained per sample. Total RNA, at least 5 micrograms per sample, was extracted from PBMCs with Trizol reagent. The percentages of naive CD45RAhigh/CD27high T cells were determined by flow cytometry on a PBMC aliquot from every donor. The sequence was collected from a man aged 30 to 45 in good health. Sample: blood. The chain was built from TRBV6-6 and TRBJ1-1; TRBD1 matches 10 bases in the middle. The sequence in DNA is TGTGCCAGCAGTGCTTGGGACAGGGGAAGCACTGAAGCTTTCTTT. Translated, it reads CASSAWDRGSTEAFF.